Each of the 23 T cell receptor beta chains below was sequenced from the same sample in a study of blood T cell repertoires in COVID-19. Measured with immunoSEQ multiplex PCR; TCRdb has only the in-frame clones, and not every one. The sample consists of 200,000 to 250,000 clones, 75% to 85% of them appearing once. Sequencing used peripheral blood. These receptors came from a middle-aged man with active or convalescent COVID-19.

This clone has a handful of counts. The chain uses TRBV5-6 and TRBJ1-5; maybe TRBD1 (5 bases). The CDR3 is 14 amino acids. Germline CDR1 reads SGHDT; CDR2 reads YYEEEE. V was cut by 1 base and J by 5 bases, with 10 bases left in between. CDR3 nucleotides: TGTGCCAGCAGCTTGTCACTCAGGGATCAGCCCCAGCATTTT. This sequence encodes CASSLSLRDQPQHF. Filled out from reference TRBV5-6 and TRBJ1-5, the complete variable domain reads DAGVTQSPTHLIKTRGQQVTLRCSPKSGHDTVSWYQQALGQGPQFIFQYYEEEERQRGNFPDRFSGHQFPNYSSELNVNALLLGDSALYLCASSLSLRDQPQHFGDGTRLSIL.

The chain employs TRBV4-3 and TRBJ2-7, with 8 bases lining up with TRBD1. CDR1 LGHNA and CDR2 YSLEER come from the germline V gene. The ends lost 4 bases at V and 6 bases at J; junction bases unmatched: 14. CDR3 length: 16 amino acids. The CDR3 bases are TGCGCCAGCAGCCTATTACCCCGGACAGGGAGAGGCGAGCAGTACGTC. It is translated as CASSLLPRTGRGEQYV.

In its sample, this clone was seen a few times. V gene TRBV29-1 combines with J gene TRBJ2-3; tentatively, D is TRBD2 (5 bases). The CDR3 is 13 amino acids. Trimming shortened V by 3 bases and J by 5 bases, and 12 bases separated the two germline ends. Germline loops: CDR1 SQVTM, CDR2 ANQGSEA. Here the CDR3 DNA reads TGCAGCGTTGACGACTCGGCGGGAGATACGCAGTATTTT. Its translation is CSVDDSAGDTQYF.

This clone was observed a few times. An end of the junction does not agree with germline; a read error may underlie this. The gene calls are TRBV12-3 or TRBV12-4 and TRBJ1-6; no clear D. This CDR3 is 13 amino acids long. The CDR3 here is CASSLMSRGPLVF. DNA for the CDR3: TGTGCCAGCAGTTTAATGAGCCGAGGTCCCCTGGTCTTT.

The chain joins TRBV7-2 to TRBJ2-4; D remains unclear. Deletions cut 1 base from V and 3 bases from J, with 10 bases between. This CDR3 region has 15 residues. CDR1 is SGHTA, CDR2 FQGNSA, per germline. The DNA for the CDR3 is TGTGCCAGCAGCTTAGTCAGGTCTTTCAAAAACATTCAGTACTTC. As protein: CASSLVRSFKNIQYF.

The rearrangement links TRBV27 to TRBJ1-2; D is uncertain. Germline loops: CDR1 MNHEY, CDR2 SMNVEV (reference sequence). The CDR3 loop spans 13 amino acids. V dropped 3 bases and J dropped 3 bases, with 8 bases sitting between them. CDR3 in DNA: TGTGCCAGCAGTTTTCTGGGAGACTATGGCTACACCTTC. This translates into CASSFLGDYGYTF.

This chain uses TRBV5-1 with TRBJ1-1; D ambiguous. V shed 1 base and J shed 3 bases, with 7 bases lying between them. There are 13 residues in the CDR3. The V gene's germline CDR1 is SGHRS and CDR2 YFSETQ. CDR3: CASSLLVDTEAFF. The CDR3 DNA is TGCGCCAGCAGCTTGTTAGTGGACACTGAAGCTTTCTTT.

The rearrangement uses TRBV21-1 and TRBJ1-6. TRBV21-1 is a documented pseudogene. The CDR3 consists of 17 residues. Here the CDR3 DNA reads TGTGCCAGCAGCAAATCCCCCTCCGGGGGTTATAATTCACCCCTCCACTTT. Translating it yields CASSKSPSGGYNSPLHF.

The V call is TRBV6-5, the J call TRBJ1-2; 9 bases map to TRBD1. Germline V CDR1 and CDR2: MNHEY, SVGAGI. V dropped 4 bases and J dropped 4; count of bases not matched to a gene: 4. The CDR3 spans 14 residues. The DNA of the CDR3 is TGTGCCAGCAGTTCTGGACAGGGGATCTATGGCTACACCTTC. Its protein is CASSSGQGIYGYTF.

This clone showed up just a few times. The genes are TRBV5-6 and TRBJ1-1; no clear D. The CDR3 has 14 residues. Germline values: CDR1 SGHDT, CDR2 YYEEEE. V lost 0 bases, J lost 1 base, and 7 bases lay in between. CDR3 bases: TGTGCCAGCAGCTTGGCAGGAGGGAACACTGAAGCTTTCTTT. This encodes CASSLAGGNTEAFF.

The chain couples TRBV11-1 to TRBJ2-5; possibly TRBD2 for D (6 bases). Germline V gene lookup returns CDR1 SGHAT and CDR2 FQDESV (reference sequence). The CDR3 is 16 residues long. The V end was cut by 5 bases, the J end by 3 bases, with 19 bases between. The CDR3 here is CASSPRARLEKETQYF. CDR3 DNA sequence: TGTGCCAGCAGCCCCCGGGCCAGACTAGAAAAAGAGACCCAGTACTTC.

The rearrangement uses TRBV7-2 and TRBJ2-5; TRBD2 aligns across 8 bases. With V trimmed by 5 bases and J by 4 bases, 12 bases remained unmatched. CDR1 and CDR2 from the germline V gene are SGHTA and FQGNSA. The CDR3 covers 16 residues. CDR3 sequence: CASSPRRGAVGETQYF. The CDR3 bases are TGTGCCAGCAGCCCCCGGCGGGGGGCAGTTGGAGAGACCCAGTACTTC.

V gene TRBV16 combines with J gene TRBJ1-2; 10 bases line up with TRBD1. The J segment lost 4 bases and the V segment lost 2 bases, leaving 10 bases of the junction unmatched. The CDR3 runs 17 residues. Looked up from germline, CDR1 is KGHSY and CDR2 is FQNENV. DNA of the CDR3: TGTGCCAGCAGCCAACGCCCCCCGGACAGGGGGTCCTATGGCTACACCTTC. Translation gives CASSQRPPDRGSYGYTF.

This clone was counted only a few times. The rearrangement joins TRBV2 to TRBJ1-2, with D uncertain. In germline, CDR1 is SNHLY, CDR2 FYNNEI. V dropped 6 bases and J dropped 1 base, with 12 bases sitting between them. This CDR3 comprises 14 residues. The CDR3 bases are TGTGCCAGCAGACACGACCGCGGTAACTATGGCTACACCTTC. As protein: CASRHDRGNYGYTF.

The rearrangement uses TRBV10-1 and TRBJ1-1, with a tentative D call TRBD1 (6 bases). V was cut by 6 bases and J by 1 base, with 15 bases left in between. The CDR3 is 15 residues long. CDR1 and CDR2 (germline): WNHNN, SYGVQD (reference sequence). CDR3 sequence reads: CASRGCTTGNTEAFF. The CDR3 DNA follows: TGCGCCAGCAGGGGATGCACGACAGGGAACACTGAAGCTTTCTTT.

Only one count was recorded for this clone. This chain joins TRBV6-1 and TRBJ2-7; 9 bases fit TRBD1. Germline assignment: CDR1 MNHNS and CDR2 SASEGT. This CDR3 is 14 amino acids long. Trimming cost V 3 bases and J 4 bases; bases outside gene matches: 4. The chain's CDR3 is CASSERQGGYEQYF. CDR3 DNA sequence: TGTGCCAGCAGTGAGCGACAGGGGGGTTACGAGCAGTACTTC.

The V call is TRBV9, the J call TRBJ1-3, with D possibly being TRBD1 (6 bases). Germline assignment: CDR1 SGDLS and CDR2 YYNGEE. The CDR3 covers 15 residues. V was trimmed by 1 base and J by 0 bases, leaving 8 bases between them. DNA of the CDR3: TGTGCCAGCAGCGTAACAGGGAGCTCTGGAAACACCATATATTTT. It is translated as CASSVTGSSGNTIYF.

The rearrangement joins TRBV9 to TRBJ1-6; possible D gene TRBD1, 6 bases. V shed 4 bases and J shed 6 bases, with 20 bases lying between them. Germline V gives CDR1 SGDLS, CDR2 YYNGEE. CDR3 length: 17 residues. CDR3 sequence (DNA): TGTGCCAGCAGCCTCGGGGTACAGGGATCGGGTAATTCACCCCTCCACTTT. Its translation: CASSLGVQGSGNSPLHF.

Only a few counts were recorded for this clone. This sample includes further DNA sequences coding for the same CDR3. The V and J genes are TRBV9 and TRBJ1-5; 7 bases line up with TRBD1. With 4 bases clipped from V and 6 bases from J, the junction kept 4 bases outside the gene matches. The CDR3 is made up of 13 amino acids. Germline V gene data show CDR1 as SGDLS and CDR2 as YYNGEE. CDR3 DNA sequence: TGTGCCAGCAGCCCTTCAGGGGGTCAGCCCCAGCATTTT. Translation gives CASSPSGGQPQHF.

The V and J genes are TRBV7-3 and TRBJ1-1, with 9 positions matching TRBD1. Per germline, CDR1 SGHTA and CDR2 FQGTGA. This CDR3 is 15 amino acids long. After removal of 5 bases from V and 6 bases from J, the junction contained 10 bases not matched to a gene. For the CDR3, the DNA is TGTGCCAGCAGCCCGACACAGGGGGCGGTGGCTGAAGCTTTCTTT. This encodes CASSPTQGAVAEAFF.

This rearrangement joins TRBV7-3 to TRBJ2-2; TRBD1 is a possible D gene (5 bases). Trimming stripped 5 bases from V and 7 bases from J, with 11 bases between. Germline CDR1 is SGHTA and CDR2 is FQGTGA. There are 13 residues in the CDR3. CDR3 sequence (DNA): TGTGCCAGCAGCCCAGGCCAGGGCGGGGAGCTGTTTTTT. The encoded protein is CASSPGQGGELFF.

V gene TRBV3-1 (or the pseudogene TRBV3-2) combines with J gene TRBJ2-1, with TRBD2 matching over 13 bases. The V segment lost 4 bases and the J segment 4 bases; nucleotides outside the gene matches: 1. The length of the CDR3 is 15 residues. Per germline, CDR1 LGHDT and CDR2 YNNKEL (reference sequence). The CDR3 DNA reads TGTGCCAGCAGCCCGGGACTAGCGGGATACAATGAGCAGTTCTTC. Translated, it gives CASSPGLAGYNEQFF.

The chain links TRBV15 to TRBJ2-2; 14 bases align to TRBD2. V was pared by 2 bases and J by 3 bases, with 11 bases of the junction left unmatched. The germline V gene encodes CDR1 LNHNV and CDR2 YYDKDF (reference sequence). This CDR3 has 20 amino acids. CDR3 DNA sequence: TGTGCCACCAGCAGAACACCGGGACTAGCGGGAGTAGGTGACACCGGGGAGCTGTTTTTT. Translated: CATSRTPGLAGVGDTGELFF.